The clone carrying this TCR beta chain has only a few counts. This sample was taken from a study of human T cells and chemical hapten exposure. Germline-derived CDR1 and CDR2 are DFQATT and SNEGSKA (reference sequence). The trim removed 3 bases at V and 0 bases at J, leaving 4 bases unmatched. This CDR3 comprises 15 residues. Time point in this sample: patch test 3, about 24 weeks after DPC sensitization. The treatment here: therapeutic diphenylcyclopropenone sensitization with weekly scalp DPC. Using its own MiXCR run on the RACE reads, TCRdb lists one record per CDR3 protein. This repertoire shows some 64,000 distinct CDR3 sequences, approximately 11% found once; its top ten account for approximately 2.2%.

This sequence was found in a woman aged 30 to 39 with alopecia areata. Some clones in this sample may be carry-over from other donors' samples. V usage is TRBV20-1 and J usage is TRBJ2-3; 9 bases map to TRBD2. Sample: whole blood, taken in connection with sensitization to the hapten diphenylcyclopropenone (DPC). The chain's CDR3 is CSASFGTSSTDTQYF. In nucleotides, the CDR3 is TGCAGTGCTAGCTTTGGGACTAGCAGCACAGATACGCAGTATTTT.